The 24 T cell receptor beta chains below were found in one sample sequenced in a study of OX40 agonist ivuxolimab in advanced cancers. Produced via immunoSEQ multiplex PCR; TCRdb's table is partial and in-frame only. The table includes tens of thousands of clones, roughly 90% detected once. Sequences were derived from CD4+ or CD8+ T cells sorted from blood, sampled in a trial of the OX40 agonist ivuxolimab. Every receptor here comes from an adult with an advanced solid tumor such as melanoma, head and neck, liver or kidney cancer.

The chain uses TRBV5-1 and TRBJ2-1; D ambiguous. This CDR3 has 15 amino acids. CDR1 SGHRS and CDR2 YFSETQ come from the germline V gene. V lost 0 bases, J lost 5 bases, and 12 bases lay in between. The CDR3 DNA sequence: TGCGCCAGCAGCTTGGTGGTCAGCCGGCACAATGAGCAGTTCTTC. This gives the protein CASSLVVSRHNEQFF.

For the CDR3, the DNA is TGTGCCAGCAGCTTAGAGACCTATGGCTACACCTTC. Translating gives CASSLETYGYTF. The J gene is TRBJ1-2, the V gene TRBV7-9, with D uncertain. CDR3 length: 12 residues. Between the trimmed V and J ends, which lost 1 base and 4 bases, there was a span of 4 bases. Germline CDR1 reads SEHNR; CDR2 reads FQNEAQ (reference sequence).

The CDR3 sequence: CASSLASSEQFF. DNA for the CDR3: TGTGCCAGCAGCTTAGCTAGCAGTGAGCAGTTCTTC. The V call is TRBV7-2, the J call TRBJ2-1, with unresolved D. Trimming left V 0 bases short and J 9 bases short, with 6 bases between. CDR1 SGHTA and CDR2 FQGNSA come from the germline V gene. This CDR3 contains 12 residues.

This clone occurred once. The chain carries TRBV11-1 and TRBJ2-1; the D call may be TRBD1 or TRBD2 (5 bases each). The V and J ends lost 4 bases and 6 bases respectively, with 10 bases between them. The germline CDR1 and CDR2 sequences are SGHAT and FQDESV (reference sequence). The CDR3 is made up of 13 amino acids. CDR3 region: CASSSGPANEQFF. The CDR3, as DNA: TGTGCCAGCAGCTCGGGACCGGCCAATGAGCAGTTCTTC.

This rearrangement joins TRBV2 to TRBJ2-5, with 11 bases identical to TRBD2. Germline CDR1 reads SNHLY; CDR2 reads FYNNEI. The CDR3 is 16 residues long. The J segment lost 1 base and the V segment lost 4 bases, leaving 5 bases of the junction unmatched. The CDR3 spells CASSVASGGTQETQYF. In nucleotides, the CDR3 is TGTGCCAGCAGTGTGGCTAGCGGGGGGACCCAAGAGACCCAGTACTTC.

In its sample, this clone was seen a few times. This rearrangement joins TRBV2 to TRBJ2-7; weak D call: TRBD1 (6 bases). V was trimmed by 4 bases and J by 0 bases, leaving 10 bases between them. CDR1 is SNHLY and CDR2 is FYNNEI in the germline V gene. This CDR3 has 14 amino acids. The CDR3 region is CASSGIRGSYEQYF. The CDR3 nucleotides are TGTGCCAGCAGTGGGATCAGGGGCTCCTACGAGCAGTACTTC.

The J gene is TRBJ1-1, the V gene TRBV4-2; TRBD1 might be the D (5 bases). Germline-derived CDR1 and CDR2 are LGHNA and YNFKEQ. Trimming cost V 4 bases and J 2 bases, with 14 bases left between them. The CDR3 contains 15 residues. The CDR3 region has the DNA TGTGCCAGCAGCCCCTCCGGGCAGGGAAACACTGAAGCTTTCTTT. It specifies CASSPSGQGNTEAFF.

The V and J genes are TRBV10-3 and TRBJ1-2, with a possible D match to TRBD1 (5 bases). The V end lost 2 bases, the J end lost 4 bases, and 17 bases lay between the germline ends. Germline CDR1 ENHRY, CDR2 SYGVKD. The CDR3 consists of 16 residues. Written as DNA, the CDR3 is TGTGCCATCAGTGAGCTTTCTAGGGGTCCCCTCTATGGCTACACCTTC. Translating it yields CAISELSRGPLYGYTF.

There are a few counts of this clone. The chain is built from TRBV18 and TRBJ2-2; 9 nucleotides agree with TRBD1. Losses at the gene ends were 3 bases for V and 6 bases for J; bases not matched to a gene: 11. Germline loops: CDR1 KGHSH, CDR2 LQKENI. The CDR3 consists of 17 residues. This CDR3 is CASSPYSGQGKPGELFF. The CDR3 DNA is TGTGCCAGCTCACCTTACTCGGGACAGGGAAAACCCGGGGAGCTGTTTTTT.

The V gene is TRBV9, the J gene TRBJ1-4; D might be TRBD1 or TRBD2, each matching 5 bases. The J call may be wrong; the DNA end is better matched by TRBJ2-2. The CDR3 has 14 amino acids. CDR1 is SGDLS and CDR2 is YYNGEE in the germline V gene. The CDR3 is CASSVEGTDRELFF. The CDR3 nucleotides are TGTGCCAGCAGCGTAGAGGGGACGGACAGGGAGCTGTTTTTT.

This sequence joins TRBV19 and TRBJ1-4, with 9 nucleotides matching TRBD1. CDR1 LNHDA and CDR2 SQIVND come from the germline V gene (reference sequence). The CDR3 loop spans 16 amino acids. J gave up 5 bases and V 8 bases, and 12 bases lay outside the gene matches. DNA of the CDR3: TGTGCCAGTCGTCCCGGGACAGGGACGGGAAATGAAAAACTGTTTTTT. Protein sequence: CASRPGTGTGNEKLFF. The variable domain in full, with the rest retrieved from reference TRBV19 and TRBJ1-4, is DGGITQSPKYLFRKEGQNVTLSCEQNLNHDAMYWYRQDPGQGLRLIYYSQIVNDFQKGDIAEGYSVSREKKESFPLTVTSAQKNPTAFYLCASRPGTGTGNEKLFFGSGTQLSVL.

The rearrangement links TRBV15 to TRBJ2-1; weak D call: TRBD2 (6 bases). The CDR3 sequence is 13 residues long. V was shortened by 0 bases and J by 9 bases, with 9 bases between the two germline ends. The V gene's germline CDR1 is LNHNV and CDR2 YYDKDF (reference sequence). Written as DNA, the CDR3 is TGTGCCACCAGCAGAGATGCGGGGAGTGAGCAGTTCTTC. Protein sequence: CATSRDAGSEQFF.

The chain employs TRBV7-9 and TRBJ2-4; 7 bases fit TRBD1. The ends lost 4 bases at V and 0 bases at J; junction bases unmatched: 6. Per the germline V gene, CDR1 is SEHNR and CDR2 is FQNEAQ (reference sequence). The CDR3 covers 16 residues. CDR3: CASSSGQAVAKNIQYF. The CDR3 nucleotides read TGTGCCAGCAGCTCCGGACAGGCCGTAGCCAAAAACATTCAGTACTTC.

The chain carries TRBV7-9 and TRBJ2-2; D assignment may be TRBD1 or TRBD2 (5 bases each). Germline V lookup: CDR1 SEHNR, CDR2 FQNEAQ (reference sequence). V dropped 7 bases and J dropped 4 bases, with 19 bases sitting between them. This CDR3 is 16 amino acids long. CDR3 sequence reads: CASTPPGRAGTGELFF. The DNA of the CDR3 is TGTGCCAGCACCCCCCCTGGCAGGGCGGGCACCGGGGAGCTGTTTTTT.

The chain carries TRBV5-5 and TRBJ1-1; perhaps TRBD1 as D (6 bases). The CDR3 runs to 17 residues. Germline V CDR1 and CDR2: SGHKS, YYEKEE (reference sequence). The germline V and J ends were trimmed by 6 bases and 0 bases, with 21 bases remaining between them. The CDR3 sequence is CASTSGGSGAMNTEAFF. CDR3 nucleotide sequence: TGTGCCAGCACAAGTGGAGGCTCAGGGGCCATGAACACTGAAGCTTTCTTT.

The V gene is TRBV6-5, the J gene TRBJ1-2, with 7 bases identical to TRBD1. The germline V gene has CDR1 MNHEY and CDR2 SVGAGI. The trim removed 6 bases at V and 7 bases at J, leaving 5 bases unmatched. The CDR3 spans 12 residues. The CDR3 spells CASRPRQGGYTF. The DNA for the CDR3 is TGTGCCAGCAGACCTCGACAGGGTGGCTACACCTTC.

V usage is TRBV2 and J usage is TRBJ2-1; D perhaps matches TRBD2 (6 bases). This CDR3 region has 14 residues. Germline assignment: CDR1 SNHLY and CDR2 FYNNEI. Trimming took off 1 base at V and 7 bases at J, with 11 bases between the two ends. The CDR3 DNA reads TGTGCCAGCAGTGAAGTGGAGGGCCTTAATGAGCAGTTCTTC. Translating gives CASSEVEGLNEQFF.

A single count supports this clone. This chain connects TRBV30 to TRBJ2-5; D remains unclear. V dropped 2 bases and J dropped 5 bases, with 18 bases sitting between them. The germline gives CDR1 GTSNPN, CDR2 SVGIG (reference sequence). The CDR3 is made up of 15 amino acids. The CDR3 nucleotides are TGTGCCTGGAGTAAGTGGCTCCAGAACGGCGAGACCCAGTACTTC. Translation: CAWSKWLQNGETQYF.

This chain uses TRBV28 with TRBJ2-1, with D possibly TRBD1 on 6 matching bases. V lost 7 bases and J lost 6, with 13 bases in between. The germline CDR1 and CDR2 sequences are MDHEN and SYDVKM. The CDR3 has 13 residues. In DNA form, the CDR3 reads TGTGCCAGCACCCGGACAGATCTCAATGAGCAGTTCTTC. It is translated as CASTRTDLNEQFF.

This clone has a single count. DNA of the CDR3: TGTGCCAGCAGCCCAAGGACAGATAGCAATCAGCCCCAGCATTTT. Translating gives CASSPRTDSNQPQHF. The chain employs TRBV7-8 and TRBJ1-5; maybe TRBD1 (6 bases). V was pared by 5 bases and J by 0 bases, with 11 bases between. The CDR3 totals 15 residues. The germline gives CDR1 SGHVS, CDR2 FQNEAQ.

The chain recombines TRBV5-1 with TRBJ2-5; TRBD1 might be the D (6 bases). In germline, CDR1 is SGHRS, CDR2 YFSETQ. V was trimmed by 3 bases and J by 5 bases, leaving 11 bases between them. This CDR3 spans 13 amino acids. CDR3 coding DNA: TGCGCCAGCAGCTACTCAGGGGAGGAGACCCAGTACTTC. It yields the protein CASSYSGEETQYF.

The rearrangement uses TRBV14 and TRBJ2-3; 8 bases match TRBD2. After removal of 3 bases from V and 1 base from J, the junction contained 6 bases not matched to a gene. CDR3 length equals 16 residues. Germline V lookup: CDR1 SGHDN, CDR2 FVKESK. The CDR3 sequence: CASSHISGLGTDTQYF. For the CDR3, the DNA is TGTGCCAGCAGCCACATATCGGGACTAGGCACAGATACGCAGTATTTT. Drawing the rest from reference TRBV14 and TRBJ2-3, the complete variable domain is EAGVTQFPSHSVIEKGQTVTLRCDPISGHDNLYWYRRVMGKEIKFLLHFVKESKQDESGMPNNRFLAERTGGTYSTLKVQPAELEDSGVYFCASSHISGLGTDTQYFGPGTRLTVL.

The chain links TRBV14 to TRBJ2-5; 8 nucleotides agree with TRBD2. Losses at the gene ends were 5 bases for V and 5 bases for J; bases not matched to a gene: 19. Germline CDR1 is SGHDN and CDR2 is FVKESK. This CDR3 is 18 amino acids long. This CDR3 reads CASSVLPLGRGGRETQYF. CDR3 nucleotide sequence: TGTGCCAGCAGCGTACTGCCCCTTGGCCGGGGGGGCCGGGAGACCCAGTACTTC. Full variable domain (missing parts from reference TRBV14 and TRBJ2-5): EAGVTQFPSHSVIEKGQTVTLRCDPISGHDNLYWYRRVMGKEIKFLLHFVKESKQDESGMPNNRFLAERTGGTYSTLKVQPAELEDSGVYFCASSVLPLGRGGRETQYFGPGTRLLVL.

The chain carries TRBV19 and TRBJ2-1; the match to TRBD2 covers 11 bases. Trimming cost V 3 bases and J 6 bases; bases outside gene matches: 1. Germline V lookup: CDR1 LNHDA, CDR2 SQIVND (reference sequence). This CDR3 region has 14 residues. CDR3 protein: CASSISGGVNEQFF. Here the CDR3 DNA reads TGTGCCAGTAGTATTAGCGGGGGGGTCAATGAGCAGTTCTTC.